A selection of T cell receptor beta chains follows, all from one sample in a study of shared T cell receptors in the human thymus. The data were produced by immunoSEQ multiplex PCR, yet TCRdb's version contains in-frame clones alone and is incomplete. The data hold 720,000 or so clones, with 80% to 90% observed a single time. The data also belong to a second study, concerning human thymus T cells.

Input material: thymocytes. Every receptor here comes from a girl under three years old with a congenital heart defect. Each CDR3 is given with its conserved first and last residue. A D gene is named only where the DNA matches it firmly. Size values are once, few and many counts, or a class for expanded clones, and some rows have none.

cdr3_aa cdr3_nt d_call v_call clone_size j_call
CASSSGTSYYEQYF TGCGCCAGCAGCTCCGGGACTAGCTACTACGAGCAGTACTTC TRBD2 TRBV5-1 NA TRBJ2-7
CASRDGTENTEAFF TGTGCCAGCAGGGATGGGACAGAAAACACTGAAGCTTTCTTT TRBD1 TRBV28 few TRBJ1-1
CASSYTGLNQPQHF TGTGCCAGCAGTTATACGGGTTTAAATCAGCCCCAGCATTTT NA TRBV6-1 NA TRBJ1-5
CASSHRDRTYEQYF TGTGCCAGCAGCCATAGGGACAGGACCTACGAGCAGTACTTC TRBD1 TRBV14 NA TRBJ2-7
CASSLGQGSLTEAFF TGCGCCAGCAGCTTGGGACAGGGTTCGCTCACTGAAGCTTTCTTT TRBD1 TRBV5-1 NA TRBJ1-1
CASSQVTGNSYNSPLHF TGTGCCAGCAGCCAAGTGACAGGGAATAGTTATAATTCACCCCTCCACTTT TRBD1 TRBV4-2 NA TRBJ1-6
CASSLRGGTDTQYF TGTGCCAGCAGTTTACGGGGGGGGACAGATACGCAGTATTTT TRBD2 TRBV27 NA TRBJ2-3
CASSLVQSLLYGYTF TGTGCCAGCAGCTTAGTCCAGTCGCTCCTCTATGGCTACACCTTC NA TRBV11-2 once TRBJ1-2
CASSLGERADNSPLHF TGCGCCAGCAGCTTGGGGGAGCGAGCAGATAATTCACCCCTCCACTTT NA TRBV5-1 NA TRBJ1-6
CASSTGTGETQYF TGTGCCAGCAGCACGGGGACAGGAGAGACCCAGTACTTC TRBD1 TRBV7-8 NA TRBJ2-5
CASSLGDRDNYGYTF TGCGCCAGCAGCTTGGGTGACAGAGACAACTATGGCTACACCTTC NA TRBV5-1 NA TRBJ1-2
CASSWRTGVPYEQYF TGTGCCAGCAGCTGGCGAACAGGGGTCCCCTACGAGCAGTACTTC TRBD1 TRBV5-6 once TRBJ2-7
CAWGPGGSGYYEQYF TGTGCCTGGGGCCCAGGAGGCTCTGGTTACTACGAGCAGTACTTC NA TRBV30 once TRBJ2-7
CASSFDRGKNSPLHF TGTGCCAGCAGCTTTGACAGGGGGAAAAATTCACCCCTCCACTTT TRBD1 TRBV7-2 NA TRBJ1-6
CASSQRQGLANTGELFF TGTGCCAGCAGCCAAAGACAGGGGTTAGCGAACACCGGGGAGCTGTTTTTT TRBD1 TRBV14 NA TRBJ2-2
CASSLGVDRSYEQYF TGTGCCAGCAGCTTGGGAGTGGACAGAAGCTACGAGCAGTACTTC NA TRBV5-4 NA TRBJ2-7
CASMVSGSPAYEQYF TGTGCCAGCATGGTCTCAGGCAGTCCTGCGTACGAGCAGTACTTC NA TRBV27 NA TRBJ2-7
CASSPRQLNTEAFF TGTGCCAGCAGCCCACGACAGCTAAACACTGAAGCTTTCTTT NA TRBV7-2 NA TRBJ1-1
CASSQPRLPTYGYTF TGCGCCAGCAGCCAACCCCGACTCCCCACCTATGGCTACACCTTC NA TRBV4-1 NA TRBJ1-2
CASSDPVKAFF TGTGCCAGCAGTGACCCGGTTAAAGCTTTCTTT NA TRBV2 NA TRBJ1-1
CASSYSRDRGPTNEKLFF TGTGCCAGCAGTTACTCGAGGGACAGGGGGCCGACTAATGAAAAACTGTTTTTT TRBD1 TRBV6-7 NA TRBJ1-4
CASTGREKDSNQPQHF TGTGCCAGCACCGGACGGGAGAAGGATAGCAATCAGCCCCAGCATTTT NA TRBV2 NA TRBJ1-5
CSASGESYNEQFF TGCAGCGCCTCGGGAGAATCCTACAATGAGCAGTTCTTC NA TRBV29-1 once TRBJ2-1
CASSETGIDYGYTF TGTGCCAGCAGCGAGACAGGGATAGACTATGGCTACACCTTC TRBD1 TRBV6-1 NA TRBJ1-2
CSTRRVGAFF TGCAGCACTCGGCGGGTGGGAGCTTTCTTT NA TRBV29-1 NA TRBJ1-1
CASSPDREANEKLFF TGCGCCAGCAGCCCGGACAGGGAGGCTAATGAAAAGCTGTTTTTT TRBD1 TRBV5-1 NA TRBJ1-4
CASSFTGEPRPLHF TGTGCCAGCAGTTTCACCGGTGAACCTCGACCCCTCCACTTT NA TRBV27 NA TRBJ1-6
CASSGQGPYEKLFF TGTGCCAGCAGCGGACAGGGACCTTATGAAAAACTGTTTTTT TRBD1 TRBV13 NA TRBJ1-4
CASSLREELETQYF TGTGCCAGCAGTTTAAGGGAGGAGCTCGAGACCCAGTACTTC NA TRBV28 NA TRBJ2-5
CASSLTGDHDGYTF TGTGCCAGCAGCTTGACAGGGGATCACGATGGCTACACCTTC TRBD1 TRBV5-6 NA TRBJ1-2
CASSWGTGLPAHNEQFF TGTGCCAGCAGCTGGGGCACGGGACTCCCGGCACACAATGAGCAGTTCTTC NA TRBV5-8 NA TRBJ2-1
CASSQRLFNEQFF TGCGCCAGCAGCCAGAGGCTTTTCAATGAGCAGTTCTTC NA TRBV4-3 NA TRBJ2-1
CSVDFMAGTNTEAFF TGCAGCGTTGATTTCATGGCAGGCACGAACACTGAAGCTTTCTTT NA TRBV29-1 once TRBJ1-1
CASSIAPGFGGAIDTQYF TGTGCCAGTAGTATAGCCCCCGGGTTTGGGGGGGCGATAGATACGCAGTATTTT NA TRBV19 NA TRBJ2-3
CASSQESAANYGYTF TGCGCCAGCAGCCAAGAAAGCGCCGCCAACTATGGCTACACCTTC NA TRBV4-1 NA TRBJ1-2
CASNDRQGNTEAFF TGTGCCAGCAATGACCGACAGGGCAACACTGAAGCTTTCTTT TRBD1 TRBV27 NA TRBJ1-1
CASSFIQETQYF TGCGCCAGCAGCTTTATTCAAGAGACCCAGTACTTC NA TRBV5-1 once TRBJ2-5
CASSVGGGGNYGYTF TGTGCCAGCAGCGTAGGGGGGGGAGGTAACTATGGCTACACCTTC NA TRBV9 NA TRBJ1-2
CASSEGGSPAFYGYTF TGTGCCAGCAGTGAAGGGGGGTCGCCCGCCTTCTATGGCTACACCTTC NA TRBV25-1 NA TRBJ1-2
CASSFQNGAEYGYTF TGCGCCAGCAGCTTCCAAAATGGGGCAGAATATGGCTACACCTTC NA TRBV5-1 NA TRBJ1-2
CASSQADSTELFF TGCGCCAGCAGCCAAGCGGACAGCACGGAGCTGTTTTTT NA TRBV4-1 NA TRBJ2-2
CASSGRQGVMNTEAFF TGTGCCAGCAGTGGGAGACAGGGAGTCATGAACACTGAAGCTTTCTTT TRBD1 TRBV6-1 NA TRBJ1-1
CAITSGLEIFHEQYF TGTGCCATCACCTCGGGACTAGAAATCTTCCACGAGCAGTACTTC TRBD2 TRBV10-3 once TRBJ2-7